Following are 26 T cell receptor beta chains from one sample sequenced in a study of shared clonotypes between healthy human individuals. Clones were sequenced by immunoSEQ multiplex PCR, and TCRdb holds only the in-frame ones, with some missing. The sample carries around 530,000 clones, roughly 79% recorded once. Specimen: PBMCs. Every receptor here comes from a woman in her forties in good health. Some clones in this sample may be carry-over from other donors' samples.

The chain recombines TRBV5-6 with TRBJ2-7, with D perhaps assigned TRBD1 or TRBD2 (6 bases each). CDR1 SGHDT and CDR2 YYEEEE come from the germline V gene. Trimming removed 4 bases at V and 2 bases at J, with 19 bases between. This CDR3 region has 16 residues. CDR3 sequence (DNA): TGTGCCAGCAGCCTCGACAGGAGTAGCGGTACCTACGAGCAGTACTTC. Its translation is CASSLDRSSGTYEQYF.

The chain has TRBV30 and TRBJ2-5, with D possibly TRBD2 on 6 matching bases. V shed 5 bases and J shed 1 base, with 8 bases lying between them. The germline gives CDR1 GTSNPN, CDR2 SVGIG (reference sequence). The CDR3 runs to 12 residues. CDR3 sequence: CAWGLSQETQYF. In nucleotides, the CDR3 is TGTGCCTGGGGACTAAGCCAAGAGACCCAGTACTTC.

The chain joins TRBV11-3 to TRBJ2-2, with TRBD2 matching over 7 bases. Germline loops: CDR1 SGHNT, CDR2 YENEEA. This CDR3 comprises 17 residues. Trimming cost V 5 bases and J 3 bases; bases outside gene matches: 12. The CDR3 reads CASSPGEGTKDTGELFF. CDR3 DNA: TGTGCCAGCAGCCCGGGCGAGGGGACTAAGGACACCGGGGAGCTGTTTTTT.

This clone was counted a single time. This chain links TRBV29-1 with TRBJ2-7; possibly TRBD1 or TRBD2 for D (5 bases each). CDR1 is SQVTM and CDR2 is ANQGSEA in the germline V gene. The CDR3 sequence is 13 residues long. Trimming took off 6 bases at V and 6 bases at J, with 18 bases between the two ends. The CDR3 sequence: CSVIVGGGGEQYF. In DNA, the CDR3 is TGCAGCGTAATAGTTGGGGGTGGGGGCGAGCAGTACTTC.

The sample holds a few counts of this clone. The J gene is TRBJ1-1, the V gene TRBV19; 8 bases fit TRBD1. V lost 8 bases, J lost 5 bases, and 10 bases stayed unmatched. CDR3 length equals 14 residues. CDR1 is LNHDA and CDR2 is SQIVND in the germline V gene (reference sequence). The CDR3 region is CASDDQGARTEAFF. The CDR3 nucleotides are TGTGCCAGTGATGATCAGGGGGCTAGAACTGAAGCTTTCTTT.

This chain uses TRBV4-1 with TRBJ2-3, with 8 bases matching TRBD2. Germline V gene sequence: CDR1 MGHRA, CDR2 YSYEKL. The CDR3 is 15 amino acids. The V gene end was trimmed by 0 bases and the J gene end by 3 bases; junction bases not matched to a gene: 2. DNA of the CDR3: TGCGCCAGCAGCCAAGAGGCGGGAGGAACAGATACGCAGTATTTT. It encodes CASSQEAGGTDTQYF.

The chain joins TRBV5-1 to TRBJ1-1; 7 bases are a match to TRBD1. CDR1 is SGHRS, CDR2 YFSETQ, per germline. V was pared by 1 base and J by 2 bases, with 11 bases of the junction left unmatched. CDR3 length equals 17 residues. CDR3 DNA: TGCGCCAGCAGCTTGAGTTCCGGGACAGCTAAAAACACTGAAGCTTTCTTT. Translation gives CASSLSSGTAKNTEAFF.

V and J are TRBV19 and TRBJ2-1, with D possibly being TRBD2 (5 bases). This CDR3 is 17 amino acids long. The V end lost 3 bases, the J end lost 6 bases, and 21 bases lay between the germline ends. CDR1 is LNHDA, CDR2 SQIVND, per germline (reference sequence). Here the CDR3 DNA reads TGTGCCAGTAGTATGGGCTTCTCCCTAGCCGGGTCCAATGAGCAGTTCTTC. Amino acids: CASSMGFSLAGSNEQFF.

As regards this clone: A far larger clone is one nucleotide away, so this likely arose from a read error. The sample holds other DNA sequences that translate to the same CDR3. The chain recombines TRBV28 with TRBJ1-2; 8 bases are shared with TRBD1. Germline loops: CDR1 MDHEN, CDR2 SYDVKM. This CDR3 spans 16 amino acids. This CDR3 is CASSLIPGGASNGYTF. The DNA for the CDR3 is TGCGCCAGCAGTTTAATTCCAGGGGGCGCAAGTAATGGCTACACCTTC.

Ten or more counts support this clone. This CDR3 is also generated by other DNA sequences in the sample. The chain carries TRBV30 and TRBJ1-4; D remains unclear. V was clipped by 4 bases and J by 4 bases, with 13 bases between them. Germline CDR1 reads GTSNPN; CDR2 reads SVGIG (reference sequence). The CDR3 has 14 amino acids. CDR3 region: CAWTRRERNEKLFF. CDR3 DNA sequence: TGTGCCTGGACTCGACGGGAGCGTAATGAAAAACTGTTTTTT.

This clone was picked up one time. The V and J genes are TRBV14 and TRBJ1-3; D not resolved. CDR3 length equals 16 residues. CDR1 and CDR2 (germline): SGHDN, FVKESK. Trimming stripped 1 base from V and 2 bases from J, with 12 bases between. CDR3 in amino acids: CASSQVQATTGNTIYF. For the CDR3, the DNA is TGTGCCAGCAGCCAAGTCCAGGCCACCACTGGAAACACCATATATTTT.

V usage is TRBV7-2 and J usage is TRBJ1-3; D ambiguous. Germline assignment: CDR1 SGHTA and CDR2 FQGNSA. The CDR3 spans 15 residues. Trimming removed 3 bases at V and 0 bases at J, with 9 bases between. The DNA for the CDR3 is TGTGCCAGCAGCTTGTGGACTGACTCTGGAAACACCATATATTTT. Its protein product is CASSLWTDSGNTIYF.

The chain uses TRBV5-4 and TRBJ2-7; TRBD1 might be the D (7 bases). V dropped 0 bases and J dropped 1 base, with 11 bases sitting between them. The CDR3 has 15 amino acids. Germline V CDR1 and CDR2: SGHNT, YYREEE (reference sequence). The CDR3 reads CASSLVTGTSYEQYF. The CDR3 nucleotides are TGTGCCAGCAGCTTGGTGACAGGGACTTCCTACGAGCAGTACTTC.

The sample holds a few counts of this clone. V and J are TRBV10-2 and TRBJ2-1, with a weak D call TRBD1 (5 bases). Germline V lookup: CDR1 WSHSY, CDR2 SAAADI. The CDR3 runs to 15 residues. V was pared by 6 bases and J by 8 bases, with 20 bases between. This CDR3 reads CASSKELGRTDEQFF. Written as DNA, the CDR3 is TGCGCCAGCAGCAAAGAGCTGGGGCGGACCGATGAGCAGTTCTTC.

The chain links TRBV10-2 to TRBJ2-7, with D possibly being TRBD1 (5 bases). Trimming took 3 bases from V and 5 from J, leaving 8 bases between them. From germline, CDR1 is WSHSY and CDR2 SAAADI. This CDR3 is built from 12 residues. DNA for the CDR3: TGCGCCAGCAGTGACAGGGCGGACGAGCAGTACTTC. Translation gives CASSDRADEQYF.

In its sample, this clone was seen a few times. The chain recombines TRBV14 with TRBJ2-2; D gene ambiguous. Germline V lookup: CDR1 SGHDN, CDR2 FVKESK. The CDR3 is 14 residues long. V dropped 1 base and J dropped 5 bases, with 8 bases sitting between them. The CDR3 protein is CASSQVFQTGELFF. CDR3 nucleotides: TGTGCCAGCAGCCAAGTTTTCCAAACCGGGGAGCTGTTTTTT.

The table lists this clone with a few counts. Different DNA sequences within this sample yield the same CDR3. This chain joins TRBV5-6 and TRBJ2-5; 10 nucleotides line up with TRBD2. Matching the DNA end better, TRBJ2-7 makes the J call doubtful. Germline V gene sequence: CDR1 SGHDT, CDR2 YYEEEE. The CDR3 contains 14 residues. CDR3 loop: CASSLGTSVYEQYF. The CDR3 DNA reads as TGTGCCAGCAGCTTAGGGACTAGCGTCTACGAGCAGTACTTC.

A few counts support this clone. One base away lies a much larger clone, so this may be a sequencing read error. The chain employs TRBV9 and TRBJ2-5; D is unresolved. The CDR3 covers 15 residues. In germline, CDR1 is SGDLS, CDR2 YYNGEE. In nucleotides, the CDR3 is TGTGCCAGCAGCGTAGAGGCGTTCCCACAAGAGACCCATTACTTC. It encodes CASSVEAFPQETHYF.

The V gene is TRBV11-1, the J gene TRBJ1-1; 9 nucleotides match TRBD1. Germline V lookup: CDR1 SGHAT, CDR2 FQDESV (reference sequence). With 5 bases clipped from V and 2 bases from J, the junction kept 3 bases outside the gene matches. CDR3 size: 14 residues. The CDR3 DNA is TGTGCCAGCAGCCAGGACAGGGGTAACACTGAAGCTTTCTTT. This codes for CASSQDRGNTEAFF.

This clone turned up a few times. J is TRBJ1-5 and V is TRBV30; D call uncertain. There are 13 residues in the CDR3. The germline V gene encodes CDR1 GTSNPN and CDR2 SVGIG (reference sequence). The germline V and J ends were trimmed by 0 bases and 8 bases, with 11 bases remaining between them. Here the CDR3 reads CAWSVSGLEPQHF. The CDR3 coding sequence is TGTGCCTGGAGTGTTTCCGGGCTTGAGCCCCAGCATTTT.

This clone occurred a few times. This sequence joins TRBV21-1 and TRBJ2-7; TRBD2 reflects the table's D call only, with no check against the DNA. TRBV21-1 has pseudogene status. This CDR3 has 16 amino acids. CDR3 loop: CASSKEQGLACYEQYF. The CDR3 nucleotides are TGTGCCAGCAGCAAAGAACAGGGACTAGCGTGCTACGAGCAGTACTTC.

Turning to this clone: Other nucleotide sequences from this sample produce the same CDR3. This sequence joins TRBV19 and TRBJ2-7, with 7 positions matching TRBD1. Germline V CDR1 and CDR2: LNHDA, SQIVND (reference sequence). V was pared by 4 bases and J by 2 bases, with 5 bases of the junction left unmatched. There are 14 residues in the CDR3. The CDR3 region has the DNA TGTGCCAGTAGTAGGGACAGAGAAGCCTACGAGCAGTACTTC. Protein: CASSRDREAYEQYF. The full variable domain, rest sourced from reference TRBV19 and TRBJ2-7, is DGGITQSPKYLFRKEGQNVTLSCEQNLNHDAMYWYRQDPGQGLRLIYYSQIVNDFQKGDIAEGYSVSREKKESFPLTVTSAQKNPTAFYLCASSRDREAYEQYFGPGTRLTVT.

The chain joins TRBV9 to TRBJ2-5, with D possibly matching TRBD2 (6 bases). The V gene lost 2 bases and the J gene lost 1 base, with 12 bases spanning the gap. This CDR3 region has 15 residues. Germline lookup yields CDR1 SGDLS and CDR2 YYNGEE. CDR3 in amino acids: CASSVFGSFQETQYF. The CDR3 nucleotides read TGTGCCAGCAGCGTTTTCGGGAGCTTCCAAGAGACCCAGTACTTC.

The chain is built from TRBV7-3 and TRBJ2-5; a possible D gene is TRBD2 (6 bases). The germline V gene encodes CDR1 SGHTA and CDR2 FQGTGA. The germline V and J ends were trimmed by 3 bases and 5 bases, with 10 bases remaining between them. The CDR3 is made up of 13 amino acids. In nucleotides, the CDR3 is TGTGCCAGCAGCTTTAGGGCGGGGGAGACCCAGTACTTC. It yields the protein CASSFRAGETQYF.

The V call is TRBV4-2, the J call TRBJ2-1; 9 bases line up with TRBD2. This CDR3 contains 14 residues. CDR1 is LGHNA, CDR2 YNFKEQ, per germline. V gave up 3 bases and J gave up 7 bases; unmatched junction bases: 4. CDR3 nucleotide sequence: TGTGCCAGCAGCCAGGTAGCGGGAGTTAATGAGCAGTTCTTC. Translating it yields CASSQVAGVNEQFF.

The CDR3 DNA reads as TGTGCCAGCTCAAACGTTAGACAGACAAACACAGATACGCAGTATTTT. As protein: CASSNVRQTNTDTQYF. The chain links TRBV18 to TRBJ2-3; D is perhaps TRBD1 (5 bases). There are 16 residues in the CDR3. Germline CDR1 reads KGHSH; CDR2 reads LQKENI. V lost 5 bases and J 2 bases, leaving 17 bases between the germline ends.